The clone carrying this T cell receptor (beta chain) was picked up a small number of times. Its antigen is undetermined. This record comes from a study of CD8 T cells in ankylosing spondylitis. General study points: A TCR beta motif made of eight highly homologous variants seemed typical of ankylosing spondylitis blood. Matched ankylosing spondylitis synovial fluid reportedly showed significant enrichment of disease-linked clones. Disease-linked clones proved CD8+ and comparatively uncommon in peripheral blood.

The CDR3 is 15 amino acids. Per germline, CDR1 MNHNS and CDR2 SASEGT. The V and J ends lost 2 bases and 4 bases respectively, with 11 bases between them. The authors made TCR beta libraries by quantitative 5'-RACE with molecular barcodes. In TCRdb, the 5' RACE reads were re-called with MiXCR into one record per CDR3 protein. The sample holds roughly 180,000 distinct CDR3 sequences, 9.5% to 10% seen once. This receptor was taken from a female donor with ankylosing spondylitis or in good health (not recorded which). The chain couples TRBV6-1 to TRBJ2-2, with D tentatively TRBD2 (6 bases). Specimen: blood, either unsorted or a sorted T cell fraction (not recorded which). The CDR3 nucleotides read TGTGCCAGCAGTGAACCCCGGGAGAGCACCGGGGAGCTGTTTTTT. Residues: CASSEPRESTGELFF.